A selection of T cell receptor beta chains follows, all from one sample in a study of graft-versus-host responses after intestinal transplantation. Method: immunoSEQ multiplex PCR; TCRdb's copy keeps in-frame clones and lacks some. The table includes tens of thousands of clones, under 90% detected once. Their antigens remain unidentified. Sequenced material: unstimulated CD4+ T cells sorted from spleen or lymph node cells, taken before intestinal transplant. All receptors come from a human donor who received an intestinal transplant. CDR3s include the opening cysteine and the closing phenylalanine or tryptophan. Each record gives: J gene, D gene, V gene, clone size, CDR3 protein, CDR3 DNA. A D gene is named only where the DNA matches it firmly. Rows may omit the clone size; those that give it use once, few, many or a size class.

TRBJ2-5 . TRBV7-3 . CASSSQAGETQYF TGTGCCAGCAGCTCACAAGCGGGAGAGACCCAGTACTTC
TRBJ1-3 . TRBV6-5 . CASRHGDTIYF TGTGCCAGCAGACACGGGGACACCATATATTTT
TRBJ2-7 TRBD1 TRBV6-5 . CASSRDRSYEQYF TGTGCCAGCAGCCGGGACAGGTCCTACGAGCAGTACTTC
TRBJ2-7 . TRBV21-1 few CASSGTGGWEQYF TGTGCCAGCAGCGGGACAGGGGGCTGGGAGCAGTACTTC
TRBJ1-4 . TRBV15 . CATSRGPGRDEKLFF TGTGCCACCAGCAGAGGCCCGGGTCGGGATGAAAAACTGTTTTTT
TRBJ2-3 TRBD1 TRBV4-1 . CASSQDRGDTQYF TGCGCCAGCAGCCAAGACAGGGGGGATACGCAGTATTTT
TRBJ2-7 TRBD1 TRBV10-3 . CAIWSGQGSEQYF TGTGCCATCTGGTCGGGACAGGGTTCTGAGCAGTACTTC
TRBJ1-4 TRBD1 TRBV7-7 once CASSSGQGEKLFF TGTGCTAGCAGCTCCGGACAGGGAGAAAAACTGTTTTTT
TRBJ1-2 TRBD1 TRBV29-1 . CSVSRSAGHRGSGYTF TGCAGCGTGTCTCGAAGTGCGGGTCACAGGGGAAGTGGCTACACCTTC
TRBJ2-1 TRBD2 TRBV27 . CASSVAGGRGEQFF TGTGCCAGCTCTGTAGCGGGGGGGCGTGGTGAGCAGTTCTTC
TRBJ2-3 TRBD1 TRBV19 . CASQGQANTDTQYF TGTGCCAGTCAGGGACAGGCGAACACAGATACGCAGTATTTT
TRBJ2-2 . TRBV19 few CASSIRTPTNTGELFF TGTGCCAGTAGTATCCGGACTCCAACCAACACCGGGGAGCTGTTTTTT
TRBJ2-6 . TRBV19 . CASRPGHSLSGANVLTF TGTGCCAGTAGGCCGGGACACTCCCTCTCTGGGGCCAACGTCCTGACTTTC
TRBJ1-3 . TRBV7-6 . CASSPLFPGNTIYF TGTGCCAGCAGCCCCTTATTCCCTGGAAACACCATATATTTT
TRBJ1-1 . TRBV5-4 . CASSLDSLNTEAFF TGTGCCAGCAGCTTGGACAGCCTAAACACTGAAGCTTTCTTT
TRBJ2-1 TRBD1 TRBV10-2 . CASKGQISYNEQFF TGCGCCAGCAAGGGACAGATCTCCTACAATGAGCAGTTCTTC
TRBJ2-7 . TRBV29-1 . CSVEGATARGEQYF TGCAGCGTTGAGGGTGCAACCGCCCGCGGCGAGCAGTACTTC
TRBJ2-7 TRBD1 TRBV6-5 . CASSYSTGRGYEQYF TGTGCCAGCAGTTACTCGACAGGGAGAGGCTACGAGCAGTACTTC
TRBJ2-5 TRBD2 TRBV15 . CATSQGLAGWGGETQYF TGTGCCACCAGCCAAGGACTAGCGGGCTGGGGAGGGGAGACCCAGTACTTC
TRBJ2-1 TRBD2 TRBV6-5 . CASSRLAGYNEQFF TGTGCCAGCAGTAGACTAGCAGGGTACAATGAGCAGTTCTTC